This T cell receptor (beta chain) was profiled in a study of graft-versus-host responses after intestinal transplantation. On the study more broadly: Grafts were multivisceral, liver-intestinal, or isolated intestinal. After anti-thymocyte globulin induction, recipients took tacrolimus and steroids for three to four years.

Libraries were prepared by immunoSEQ multiplex PCR; TCRdb keeps only in-frame clonotypes and omits some of them. The table has tens of thousands of clones, over 90% seen once. CDR1 is MNHNS and CDR2 is SASEGT in the germline V gene. V was clipped by 1 base and J by 5 bases, with 14 bases between them. The CDR3 sequence is 15 residues long. In the case of this clone: Its target is unknown.

Study-wide findings and caveats: GvH clones were identified in recipient marrow, with some first appearing in ileum or blood.

The chain combines TRBV6-1 with TRBJ1-1; unclear D gene. Material: unstimulated CD8+ T cells sorted from spleen or lymph node cells, obtained before transplant. The TCR was taken from a human donor who was the organ donor for an intestinal transplant. CDR3 loop: CASSEVRAGWTEAFF. In nucleotides, the CDR3 is TGTGCCAGCAGTGAAGTTCGGGCGGGGTGGACTGAAGCTTTCTTT.